Each of the 10 T cell receptor beta chains below was sequenced from the same sample in a study of blood T cell repertoires in COVID-19. Repertoires were generated with immunoSEQ multiplex PCR, while TCRdb's copy carries only in-frame clones and drops some. The table shows 270,000 or so clones, with 65% to 90% occurring only once. Sequenced input: peripheral blood. All receptors come from a human donor in a cohort sampled during active COVID-19.

The rearrangement uses TRBV27 and TRBJ2-1; 10 bases are shared with TRBD2. Trimming removed 9 bases from V and 7 bases from J; junction bases left unmatched: 9. Germline V gene sequence: CDR1 MNHEY, CDR2 SMNVEV (reference sequence). The CDR3 loop spans 14 amino acids. CDR3 region: CASSKREGLNEQFF. The CDR3 DNA reads as TGTGCCAGTTCGAAGCGGGAGGGCCTGAATGAGCAGTTCTTC.

The chain joins TRBV20-1 to TRBJ2-3, with D possibly being TRBD2 (5 bases). Germline loops: CDR1 DFQATT, CDR2 SNEGSKA (reference sequence). The CDR3 is 13 residues long. Trimming shortened V by 3 bases and J by 8 bases, and 15 bases separated the two germline ends. The CDR3 coding sequence is TGCAGTGCTAGTCCCCGGGGAGCAGGTACGCAGTATTTT. Amino acids: CSASPRGAGTQYF.

V and J are TRBV19 and TRBJ2-1; 7 nucleotides align to TRBD1. The CDR3 contains 15 residues. Per germline, CDR1 LNHDA and CDR2 SQIVND (reference sequence). V dropped 5 bases and J dropped 7; count of bases not matched to a gene: 11. CDR3 sequence (DNA): TGTGCCAGTAGTGCACATCGACAGGGTTGGAATGAGCAGTTCTTC. Protein sequence: CASSAHRQGWNEQFF.

The rearrangement links TRBV3-1 (or the pseudogene TRBV3-2) to TRBJ2-2; the D gene is possibly TRBD2 (5 bases). Germline CDR1 is LGHDT and CDR2 is YNNKEL (reference sequence). The CDR3 loop spans 14 amino acids. V lost 4 bases to trimming and J lost 8 bases, with 14 bases between them. CDR3 region: CASSPTTSIGELFF. DNA for the CDR3: TGTGCCAGCAGCCCGACTACAAGCATAGGGGAGCTGTTTTTT.

This rearrangement joins TRBV2 to TRBJ1-5; D is undetermined. CDR1 and CDR2 (germline): SNHLY, FYNNEI. The CDR3 runs 14 residues. Trimming pared 2 bases from V and 6 bases from J, leaving 11 bases between. CDR3 in amino acids: CASSESRGIQPQHF. CDR3 in DNA: TGTGCCAGCAGTGAATCCCGGGGTATTCAGCCCCAGCATTTT.

The chain carries TRBV19 and TRBJ2-4; D remains ambiguous. Germline V gene sequence: CDR1 LNHDA, CDR2 SQIVND (reference sequence). The CDR3 spans 15 residues. The V gene lost 8 bases and the J gene lost 0 bases, with 14 bases spanning the gap. CDR3 sequence: CASGDISTAKNIQYF. In nucleotides, the CDR3 is TGTGCCAGTGGTGACATATCAACAGCCAAAAACATTCAGTACTTC.

The chain recombines TRBV7-9 with TRBJ2-5, with D unclear. This CDR3 comprises 11 residues. The germline V gene has CDR1 SEHNR and CDR2 FQNEAQ (reference sequence). The V and J ends lost 2 bases and 5 bases respectively, with 3 bases between them. For the CDR3, the DNA is TGTGCCAGCAGCTTACAGGAGACCCAGTACTTC. Its translation: CASSLQETQYF.

The V gene is TRBV30, the J gene TRBJ2-7, with 10 bases identical to TRBD1. CDR3 length: 14 residues. V was clipped by 6 bases and J by 6 bases; unmatched bases: 11. Per the germline V gene, CDR1 is GTSNPN and CDR2 is SVGIG (reference sequence). CDR3: CACTSPGQGSEQYF. Here the CDR3 DNA reads TGTGCCTGCACCTCCCCGGGACAGGGGAGCGAGCAGTACTTC.

This chain links TRBV3-1 (or the pseudogene TRBV3-2) with TRBJ2-1; 11 nucleotides agree with TRBD2. This CDR3 region has 20 residues. Trimming at V came to 0 bases and at J to 0 bases, leaving 10 bases not matched to a gene. Per germline, CDR1 LGHDT and CDR2 YNNKEL (reference sequence). The CDR3: CASSQDRLAGLRGSYNEQFF. The CDR3 DNA is TGTGCCAGCAGCCAAGACCGACTAGCGGGATTAAGAGGCTCCTACAATGAGCAGTTCTTC.

The gene calls are TRBV12-5 and TRBJ2-2; TRBD1 aligns across 8 bases. The J segment lost 0 bases and the V segment lost 5 bases, leaving 8 bases of the junction unmatched. The germline gives CDR1 LGHNT, CDR2 FRNRAP. This CDR3 comprises 17 residues. CDR3 region: CASGPQGALANTGELFF. DNA for the CDR3: TGTGCTAGTGGTCCGCAGGGGGCTCTCGCGAACACCGGGGAGCTGTTTTTT.